Below, 3 T cell receptor beta chains from the same sample are listed, as sequenced in a study of vaccination and CD4 T cells after COVID-19. Cultured CD4+ T cells had their DNA profiled by the Oncomine TCR Beta short-read assay. TCRdb itself ran the PCR reads through MiXCR, one entry per CDR3 protein. The sample shows approximately 16,000 distinct CDR3 sequences, more than 30% of them seen only once. These receptors lack a known antigen. Treatment specified: 10-day PBMC culture with coronavirus spike peptide pools or control peptides (ViraFEST assay). This material consisted of CD4+ T cells from blood, cultured in vitro, taken before SARS-CoV-2 vaccination. These receptors all come from a human donor who received a COVID-19 vaccine.

Only one count was recorded for this clonotype. The chain couples TRBV12-3 or TRBV12-4 to TRBJ1-1, with 10 nucleotides matching TRBD1. The CDR3 consists of 18 residues. Trimming took 2 bases from V and 1 from J; bases not matched to a gene: 10. CDR3 residues: CASSLMNLWDRGNTEAFF. DNA of the CDR3: TGTGCCAGCAGTTTAATGAATCTCTGGGACAGGGGGAACACTGAAGCTTTCTTT.

This chain uses TRBV7-9 with TRBJ1-1; D is unclear. CDR1 and CDR2 (germline): SEHNR, FQNEAQ (reference sequence). The CDR3 has 13 amino acids. V was cut by 1 base and J by 8 bases, with 11 bases left in between. Here the CDR3 DNA reads TGTGCCAGCAGCTTAGGAAGGAGGGTCGAAGCTTTCTTT. Amino acids: CASSLGRRVEAFF.

The rearrangement uses TRBV5-1 and TRBJ1-1, with unresolved D. Germline-derived CDR1 and CDR2 are SGHRS and YFSETQ. V lost 2 bases and J 1 base, leaving 9 bases between the germline ends. The CDR3 sequence is 14 residues long. As DNA, the CDR3 is TGCGCCAGCAGCTTAGTAGGGCCGAACACTGAAGCTTTCTTT. Protein: CASSLVGPNTEAFF.